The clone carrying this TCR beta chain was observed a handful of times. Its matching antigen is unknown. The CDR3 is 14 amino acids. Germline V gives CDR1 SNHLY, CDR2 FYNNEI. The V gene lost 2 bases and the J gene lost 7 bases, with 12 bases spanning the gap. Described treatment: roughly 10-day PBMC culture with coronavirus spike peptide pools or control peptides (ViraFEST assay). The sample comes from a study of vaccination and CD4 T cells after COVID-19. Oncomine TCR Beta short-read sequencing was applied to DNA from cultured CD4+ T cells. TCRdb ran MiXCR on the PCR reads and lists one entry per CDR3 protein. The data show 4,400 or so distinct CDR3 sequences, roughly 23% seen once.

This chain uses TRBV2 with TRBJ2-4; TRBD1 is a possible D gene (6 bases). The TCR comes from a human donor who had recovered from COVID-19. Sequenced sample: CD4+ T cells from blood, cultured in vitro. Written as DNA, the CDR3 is TGTGCCAGCAGTGAAATCGGACAGAGGAACATTCAGTACTTC. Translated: CASSEIGQRNIQYF.